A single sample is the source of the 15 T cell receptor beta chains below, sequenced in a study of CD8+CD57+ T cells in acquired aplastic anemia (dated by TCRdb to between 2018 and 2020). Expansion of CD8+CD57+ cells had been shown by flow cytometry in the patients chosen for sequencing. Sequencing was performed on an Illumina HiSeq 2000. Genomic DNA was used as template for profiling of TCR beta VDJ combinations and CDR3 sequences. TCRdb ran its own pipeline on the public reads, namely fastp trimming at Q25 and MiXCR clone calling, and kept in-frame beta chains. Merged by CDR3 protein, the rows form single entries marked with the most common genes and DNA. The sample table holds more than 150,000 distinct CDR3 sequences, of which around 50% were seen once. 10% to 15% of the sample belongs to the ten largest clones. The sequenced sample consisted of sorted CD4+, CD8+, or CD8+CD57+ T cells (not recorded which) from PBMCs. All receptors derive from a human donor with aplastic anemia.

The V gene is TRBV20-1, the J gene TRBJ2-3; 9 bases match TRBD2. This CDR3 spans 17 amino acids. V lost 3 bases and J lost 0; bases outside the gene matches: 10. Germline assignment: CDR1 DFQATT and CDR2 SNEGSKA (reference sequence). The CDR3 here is CSARGAGGQTSTDTQYF. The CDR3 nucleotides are TGCAGTGCTAGGGGTGCGGGGGGGCAAACTAGCACAGATACGCAGTATTTT.

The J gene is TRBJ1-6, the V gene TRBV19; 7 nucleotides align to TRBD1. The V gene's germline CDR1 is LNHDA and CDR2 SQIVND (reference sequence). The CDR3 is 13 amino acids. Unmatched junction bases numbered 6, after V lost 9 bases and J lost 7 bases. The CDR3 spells CASGDRANSPLHF. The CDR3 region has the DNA TGTGCCAGCGGTGACAGGGCGAATTCACCCCTCCACTTT. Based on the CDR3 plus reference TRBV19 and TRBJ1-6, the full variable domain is DGGITQSPKYLFRKEGQNVTLSCEQNLNHDAMYWYRQDPGQGLRLIYYSQIVNDFQKGDIAEGYSVSREKKESFPLTVTSAQKNPTAFYLCASGDRANSPLHFGNGTRLTVT.

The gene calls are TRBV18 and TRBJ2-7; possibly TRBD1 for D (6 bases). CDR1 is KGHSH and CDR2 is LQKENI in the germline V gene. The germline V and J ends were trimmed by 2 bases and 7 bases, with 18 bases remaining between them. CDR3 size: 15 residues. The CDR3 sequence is CASSPFSQGRREQYF. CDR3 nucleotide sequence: TGTGCCAGCTCACCATTTTCTCAGGGGCGGCGGGAGCAGTACTTC.

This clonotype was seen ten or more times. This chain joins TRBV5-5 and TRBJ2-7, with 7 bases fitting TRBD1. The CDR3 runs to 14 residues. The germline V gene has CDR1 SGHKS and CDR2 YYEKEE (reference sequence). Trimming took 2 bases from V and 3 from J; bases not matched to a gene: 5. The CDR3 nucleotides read TGTGCCAGCAGCTTCCCCGGGACAGACTACGAGCAGTACTTC. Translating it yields CASSFPGTDYEQYF.

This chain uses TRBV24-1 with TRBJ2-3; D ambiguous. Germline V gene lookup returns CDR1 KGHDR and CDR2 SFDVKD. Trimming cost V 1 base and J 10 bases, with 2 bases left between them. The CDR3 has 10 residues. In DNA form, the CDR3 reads TGTGCCACCAGTGATTTAGCGCAGTATTTT. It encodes CATSDLAQYF.

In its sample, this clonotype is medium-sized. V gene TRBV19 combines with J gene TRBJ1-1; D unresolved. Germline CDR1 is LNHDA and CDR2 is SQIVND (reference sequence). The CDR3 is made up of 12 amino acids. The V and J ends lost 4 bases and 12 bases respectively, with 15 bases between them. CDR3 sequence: CASSTTTRITFF. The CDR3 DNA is TGTGCCAGTAGTACCACGACACGTATAACTTTCTTT.

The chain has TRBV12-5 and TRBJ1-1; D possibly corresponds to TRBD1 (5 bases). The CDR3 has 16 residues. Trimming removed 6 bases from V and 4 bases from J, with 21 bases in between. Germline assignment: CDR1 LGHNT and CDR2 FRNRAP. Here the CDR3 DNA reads TGTGCTAGTGGCTCCGGACAATACGGGGATACCACTGAAGCTTTCTTT. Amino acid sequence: CASGSGQYGDTTEAFF. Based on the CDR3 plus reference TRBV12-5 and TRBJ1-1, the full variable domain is DARVTQTPRHKVTEMGQEVTMRCQPILGHNTVFWYRQTMMQGLELLAYFRNRAPLDDSGMPKDRFSAEMPDATLATLKIQPSEPRDSAVYFCASGSGQYGDTTEAFFGQGTRLTVV.

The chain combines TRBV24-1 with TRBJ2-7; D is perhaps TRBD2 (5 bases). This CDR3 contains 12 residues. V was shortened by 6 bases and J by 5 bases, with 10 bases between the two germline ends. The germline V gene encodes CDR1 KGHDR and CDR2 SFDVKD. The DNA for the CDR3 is TGTGCCACCAGTCTAGGAGGTCACGAGCAGTACTTC. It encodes CATSLGGHEQYF.

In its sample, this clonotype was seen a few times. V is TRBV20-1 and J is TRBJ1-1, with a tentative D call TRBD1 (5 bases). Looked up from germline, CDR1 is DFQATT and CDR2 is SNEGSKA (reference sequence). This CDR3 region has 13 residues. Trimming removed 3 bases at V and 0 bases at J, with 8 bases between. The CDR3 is CSARRGMNTEAFF. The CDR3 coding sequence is TGCAGTGCTAGGAGGGGCATGAACACTGAAGCTTTCTTT.

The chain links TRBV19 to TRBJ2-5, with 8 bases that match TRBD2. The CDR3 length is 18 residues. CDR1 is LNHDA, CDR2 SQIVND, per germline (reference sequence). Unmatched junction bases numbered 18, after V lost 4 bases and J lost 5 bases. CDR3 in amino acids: CASSNQGSGTSWLETQYF. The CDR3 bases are TGTGCCAGTAGTAATCAGGGGTCCGGGACTAGTTGGCTGGAGACCCAGTACTTC.

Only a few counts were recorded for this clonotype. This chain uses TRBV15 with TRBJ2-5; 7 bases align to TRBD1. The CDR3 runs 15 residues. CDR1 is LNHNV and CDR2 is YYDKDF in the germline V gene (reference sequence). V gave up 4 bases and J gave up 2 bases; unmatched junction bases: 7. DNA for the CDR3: TGTGCCACCAGCATTGGACAGGATCCACAAGAGACCCAGTACTTC. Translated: CATSIGQDPQETQYF.

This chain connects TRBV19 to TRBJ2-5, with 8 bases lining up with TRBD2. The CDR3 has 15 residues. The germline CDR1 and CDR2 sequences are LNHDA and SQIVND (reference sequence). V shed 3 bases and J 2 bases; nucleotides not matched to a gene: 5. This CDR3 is CASSMGGGRQETQYF. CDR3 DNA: TGTGCCAGTAGTATGGGCGGGGGGCGACAAGAGACCCAGTACTTC.

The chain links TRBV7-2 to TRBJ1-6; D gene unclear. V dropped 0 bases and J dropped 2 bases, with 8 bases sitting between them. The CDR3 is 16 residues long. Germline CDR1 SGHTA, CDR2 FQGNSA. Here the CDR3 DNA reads TGTGCCAGCAGCTTAGCGCCGAGAACCTATAATTCACCCCTCCACTTT. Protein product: CASSLAPRTYNSPLHF.

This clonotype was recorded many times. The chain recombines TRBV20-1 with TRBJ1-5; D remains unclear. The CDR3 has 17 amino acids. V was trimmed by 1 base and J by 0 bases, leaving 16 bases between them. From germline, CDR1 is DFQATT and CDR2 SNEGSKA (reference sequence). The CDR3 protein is CSARVGATGYSNQPQHF. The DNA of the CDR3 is TGCAGTGCTAGAGTCGGCGCTACGGGCTATAGCAATCAGCCCCAGCATTTT.

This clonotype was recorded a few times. CDR3 sequence reads: CASSFREGAYEQYF. DNA of the CDR3: TGTGCCAGCAGCTTTCGGGAGGGGGCCTACGAGCAGTACTTC. J is TRBJ2-7 and V is TRBV7-8; 8 positions agree with TRBD2. Germline CDR1 and CDR2: SGHVS and FQNEAQ. V lost 3 bases to trimming and J lost 2 bases; unmatched junction nucleotides: 3. This CDR3 comprises 14 residues.